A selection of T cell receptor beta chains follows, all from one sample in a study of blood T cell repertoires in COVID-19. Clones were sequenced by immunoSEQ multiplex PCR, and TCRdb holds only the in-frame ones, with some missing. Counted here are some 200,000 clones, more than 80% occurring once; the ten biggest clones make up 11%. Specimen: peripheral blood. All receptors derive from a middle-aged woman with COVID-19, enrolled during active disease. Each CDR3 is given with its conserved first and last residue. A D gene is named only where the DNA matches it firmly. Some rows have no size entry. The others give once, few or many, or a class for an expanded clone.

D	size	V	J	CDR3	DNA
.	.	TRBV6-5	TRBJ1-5	CAIGTDYSNQPQHF	TGTGCCATAGGGACGGACTATAGCAATCAGCCCCAGCATTTT
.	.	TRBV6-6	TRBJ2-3	CASKGSGFTDTQYF	TGTGCCAGCAAGGGGTCCGGTTTCACAGATACGCAGTATTTT
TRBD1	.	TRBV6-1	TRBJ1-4	CASSDRTGLYEKLFF	TGTGCCAGCAGTGACCGGACAGGGCTATATGAAAAACTGTTTTTT
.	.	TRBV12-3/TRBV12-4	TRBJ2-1	CASRSTGYNEQFF	TGTGCCAGCAGGAGCACAGGATACAATGAGCAGTTCTTC
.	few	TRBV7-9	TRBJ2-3	CASSQLTTDTQYF	TGTGCCAGCAGCCAACTAACCACAGATACGCAGTATTTT
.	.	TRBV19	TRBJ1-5	CASTGIDGDNQPQHF	TGTGCCAGTACGGGAATTGATGGCGACAATCAGCCCCAGCATTTT
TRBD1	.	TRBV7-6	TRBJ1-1	CASSRTGSAEAFF	TGTGCCAGCAGCCGGACAGGGTCCGCTGAAGCTTTCTTT
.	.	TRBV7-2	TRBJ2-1	CASSYGGYNEQFF	TGTGCCAGCAGCTATGGGGGGTACAATGAGCAGTTCTTC
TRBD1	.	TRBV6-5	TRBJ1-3	CASRTAGGLGNTIYF	TGTGCCAGCAGAACAGCAGGGGGCCTCGGAAACACCATATATTTT
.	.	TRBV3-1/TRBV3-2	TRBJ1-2	CASSGGLYGYTF	TGTGCCAGCAGTGGGGGCCTCTATGGCTACACCTTC
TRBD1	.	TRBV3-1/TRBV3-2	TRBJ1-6	CASSQTGGRYNSPLHF	TGTGCCAGCAGCCAAACAGGGGGCAGGTATAATTCACCCCTCCACTTT
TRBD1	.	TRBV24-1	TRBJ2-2	CATSGTGNTGELFF	TGTGCCACCAGTGGGACAGGGAACACCGGGGAGCTGTTTTTT
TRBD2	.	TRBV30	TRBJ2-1	CAWERWSGAYNEQFF	TGTGCCTGGGAAAGGTGGAGCGGGGCTTACAATGAGCAGTTCTTC
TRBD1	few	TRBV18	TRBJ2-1	CASSGGQGNEQFF	TGTGCCAGCTCAGGAGGACAGGGTAATGAGCAGTTCTTC
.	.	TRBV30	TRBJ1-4	CAWSVSAGYEKLFF	TGTGCCTGGAGTGTATCGGCAGGTTATGAAAAACTGTTTTTT
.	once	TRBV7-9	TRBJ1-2	CASSLASPGVGEYGYTF	TGTGCCAGCAGCTTAGCGAGCCCCGGAGTAGGGGAATATGGCTACACCTTC
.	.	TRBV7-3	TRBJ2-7	CASSPADSYEQYF	TGTGCCAGCAGCCCCGCAGATTCCTACGAGCAGTACTTC
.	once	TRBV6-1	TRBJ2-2	CASSELTGGAGELFF	TGTGCCAGCAGTGAATTGACTGGAGGGGCCGGGGAGCTGTTTTTT
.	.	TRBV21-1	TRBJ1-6	CASSRQVHSPLHF	TGTGCCAGCAGCAGGCAGGTCCATTCACCCCTCCACTTT
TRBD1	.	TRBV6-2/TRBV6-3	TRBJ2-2	CASSRPGQGFFYTGELFF	TGTGCCAGCAGTAGACCGGGACAGGGTTTTTTTTACACCGGGGAGCTGTTTTTT
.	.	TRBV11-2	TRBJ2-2	CASSLAGTGELFF	TGTGCCAGCAGCTTAGCAGGGACCGGGGAGCTGTTTTTT
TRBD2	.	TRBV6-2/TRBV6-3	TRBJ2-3	CASSRTSRQDTQYF	TGTGCCAGCAGCCGGACTAGCCGGCAAGATACGCAGTATTTT
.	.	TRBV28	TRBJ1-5	CASSFQGAGRSKQPQHF	TGTGCCAGCAGTTTTCAAGGGGCCGGACGGAGCAAACAGCCCCAGCATTTT
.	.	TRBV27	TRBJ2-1	CASRTTYNEQFF	TGTGCCAGCAGGACTACCTACAATGAGCAGTTCTTC
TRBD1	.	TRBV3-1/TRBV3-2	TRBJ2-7	CASSQDHGTGSYEQYF	TGTGCCAGCAGCCAAGACCACGGGACAGGGTCCTACGAGCAGTACTTC
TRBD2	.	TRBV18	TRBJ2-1	CASSLNRAGDGEQFF	TGTGCCAGCTCACTAAACCGAGCGGGAGATGGTGAGCAGTTCTTC
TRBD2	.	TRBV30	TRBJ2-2	CAWSSGGAGELFF	TGTGCCTGGAGTAGCGGGGGGGCCGGGGAGCTGTTTTTT
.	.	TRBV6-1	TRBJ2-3	CASSEGLGGYRADTQYF	TGTGCCAGCAGTGAAGGCCTAGGTGGATACCGCGCAGATACGCAGTATTTT
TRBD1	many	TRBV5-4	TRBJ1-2	CASRAGTGGLGYTF	TGTGCCAGCAGGGCCGGGACAGGGGGCCTAGGCTACACCTTC
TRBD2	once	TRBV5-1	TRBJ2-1	CASSGLAGVNEQFF	TGCGCCAGCAGTGGTCTAGCGGGGGTTAATGAGCAGTTCTTC
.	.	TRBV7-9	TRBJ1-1	CASSPGRGRHSEAFF	TGTGCCAGCAGCCCTGGCCGGGGGAGGCATTCTGAAGCTTTCTTT
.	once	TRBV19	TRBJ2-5	CASKVTGRGGSRGEYTEGETQYF	TGTGCCAGTAAAGTCACAGGGCGAGGAGGATCCCGGGGGGAGTATACGGAGGGGGAGACCCAGTACTTC
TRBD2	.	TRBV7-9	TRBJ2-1	CASRRLAGTSYNEQFF	TGTGCCAGCAGACGACTAGCGGGCACCTCCTACAATGAGCAGTTCTTC
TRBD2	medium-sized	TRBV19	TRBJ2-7	CASSIMELAGGPVEQYF	TGTGCCAGTAGTATAATGGAACTAGCGGGAGGGCCGGTCGAGCAGTACTTC
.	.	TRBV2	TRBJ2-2	CASSDADDTGELFF	TGTGCCAGCAGTGATGCGGATGACACCGGGGAGCTGTTTTTT
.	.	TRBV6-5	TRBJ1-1	CASRDTLGTEAFF	TGTGCCAGCAGGGACACCCTGGGCACTGAAGCTTTCTTT
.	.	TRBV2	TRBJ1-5	CASSEFTGHNQPQHF	TGTGCCAGCAGTGAGTTCACAGGACACAATCAGCCCCAGCATTTT
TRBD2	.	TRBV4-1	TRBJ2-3	CASSQAGAGVGTDTQYF	TGCGCCAGCAGCCAAGCTGGAGCGGGAGTCGGCACAGATACGCAGTATTTT
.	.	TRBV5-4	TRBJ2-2	CASSLNRNTGELFF	TGTGCCAGCAGCTTAAACAGAAACACCGGGGAGCTGTTTTTT
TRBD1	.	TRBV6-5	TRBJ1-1	CASNQQGANTEAFF	TGTGCCAGCAACCAACAGGGGGCTAACACTGAAGCTTTCTTT
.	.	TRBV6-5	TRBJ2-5	CASSFSEFRETQYF	TGTGCCAGCAGTTTCTCAGAGTTCAGGGAGACCCAGTACTTC
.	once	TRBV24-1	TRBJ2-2	CATSDSTGELFF	TGTGCCACCAGTGATTCTACCGGGGAGCTGTTTTTT
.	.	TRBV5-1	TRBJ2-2	CASSPEAVGGGNTGELFF	TGCGCCAGCAGCCCCGAGGCTGTGGGAGGGGGAAACACCGGGGAGCTGTTTTTT
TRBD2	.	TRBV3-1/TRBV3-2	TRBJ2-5	CASSQASGPQETQYF	TGTGCCAGCAGCCAAGCTAGCGGGCCTCAAGAGACCCAGTACTTC
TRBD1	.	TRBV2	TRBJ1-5	CASSETGSNQPQHF	TGTGCCAGCAGTGAGACAGGGAGCAATCAGCCCCAGCATTTT
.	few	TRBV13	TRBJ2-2	CASSPGLNPGELFF	TGTGCCAGCAGCCCCGGACTAAATCCCGGGGAGCTGTTTTTT
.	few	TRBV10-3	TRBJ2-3	CAISELLSTDTQYF	TGTGCCATCAGTGAGCTACTAAGCACAGATACGCAGTATTTT
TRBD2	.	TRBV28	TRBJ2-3	CASKGLAGGSTDTQYF	TGTGCCAGCAAAGGACTAGCGGGAGGGAGCACAGATACGCAGTATTTT
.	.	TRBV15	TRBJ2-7	CATSRDGASSYEQYF	TGTGCCACCAGCAGAGATGGAGCCTCATCCTACGAGCAGTACTTC
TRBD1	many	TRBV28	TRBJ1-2	CASSLDRDGYTF	TGTGCCAGCAGTTTGGACAGGGACGGCTACACCTTC
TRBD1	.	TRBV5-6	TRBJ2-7	CASRGLGQGIYEQYF	TGTGCCAGCAGGGGATTAGGACAGGGGATCTACGAGCAGTACTTC
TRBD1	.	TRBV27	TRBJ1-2	CASSAGGLGYGYTF	TGTGCCAGCAGCGCAGGGGGCCTGGGCTATGGCTACACCTTC
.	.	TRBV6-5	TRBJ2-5	CASSYSTTDQETQYF	TGTGCCAGCAGTTACTCGACTACAGATCAAGAGACCCAGTACTTC
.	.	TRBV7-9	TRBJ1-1	CASSATLGSTEAFF	TGTGCCAGCAGCGCGACCCTGGGGAGCACTGAAGCTTTCTTT
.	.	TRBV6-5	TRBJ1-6	CASSTFRASYSPLHF	TGTGCCAGCAGTACTTTCAGGGCCTCCTATTCACCCCTCCACTTT
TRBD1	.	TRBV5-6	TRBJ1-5	CASSPAGQGDQPQHF	TGTGCCAGCAGCCCCGCGGGACAGGGCGATCAGCCCCAGCATTTT
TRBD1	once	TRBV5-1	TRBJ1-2	CASSLYGQGAGVRYGYTF	TGCGCCAGCAGCTTGTACGGACAGGGGGCGGGCGTCCGCTATGGCTACACCTTC
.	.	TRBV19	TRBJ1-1	CASSMKRITEAFF	TGTGCCAGTAGTATGAAGAGAATTACTGAAGCTTTCTTT
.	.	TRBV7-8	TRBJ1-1	CASSPIGAEAFF	TGTGCCAGCAGCCCCATCGGAGCAGAAGCTTTCTTT